Listed below are T cell receptor beta chains from one sample, sequenced in a study of T cells in Graves' hyperthyroidism and ophthalmopathy. TCRdb independently ran MiXCR on the multiplex PCR reads; one entry per CDR3 protein. The sample lists fewer than 450,000 distinct CDR3 sequences; roughly 15% were seen once. Sequencing was performed on blood. All receptors come from a woman in her fifties or sixties with Graves' ophthalmopathy. Both conserved end residues are part of each CDR3. The D gene is left open where the match is weak. A row's size may be missing; if present it is once, few, many or a size class.

j_call: TRBJ2-3
d_call: .
v_call: TRBV18
clone_size: many
cdr3_nt: TGTGCCAGCTCACCGTCGGGGGTTAGGACAGATACGCAGTATTTT
cdr3_aa: CASSPSGVRTDTQYF

j_call: TRBJ2-3
d_call: TRBD2
v_call: TRBV2
clone_size: many
cdr3_nt: TGTGCCAGCAGTGAAGGGGCGGGAGAGGCAGATACGCAGTATTTT
cdr3_aa: CASSEGAGEADTQYF

j_call: TRBJ2-1
d_call: TRBD2
v_call: TRBV24-1
clone_size: many
cdr3_nt: TGTGCCACCAGTGACCCCTCCCCCCTAGCGGGAGGGGGGAGCTCCTACAATGAGCAGTTCTTC
cdr3_aa: CATSDPSPLAGGGSSYNEQFF

j_call: TRBJ1-1
d_call: .
v_call: TRBV30
clone_size: many
cdr3_nt: TGTGCCTGGAGTCCGTTGGTATACATGAACACTGAAGCTTTCTTT
cdr3_aa: CAWSPLVYMNTEAFF

j_call: TRBJ2-4
d_call: .
v_call: TRBV6-1
clone_size: many
cdr3_nt: TGTGCCTCGGGCAGCGCATTAGCCAAAAACATTCAGTACTTC
cdr3_aa: CASGSALAKNIQYF

j_call: TRBJ1-2
d_call: TRBD1
v_call: TRBV9
clone_size: many
cdr3_nt: TGTGCCAGCAGCGACCGTGGGACAGCTAACTATGGCTACACCTTC
cdr3_aa: CASSDRGTANYGYTF

j_call: TRBJ2-4
d_call: TRBD2
v_call: TRBV20-1
clone_size: many
cdr3_nt: TGCAGTGCTAGGGGGACTAGCGGAGGGAGTAGCAAAAACATTCAGTACTTC
cdr3_aa: CSARGTSGGSSKNIQYF

j_call: TRBJ2-3
d_call: TRBD2
v_call: TRBV6-1
clone_size: many
cdr3_nt: TGTGCCAGCAGAGAAAGCGGGAGCTTGGGCACAGATACGCAGTATTTT
cdr3_aa: CASRESGSLGTDTQYF

j_call: TRBJ2-1
d_call: TRBD1
v_call: TRBV6-1
clone_size: few
cdr3_nt: TGTGCCAGCAGTCACAGGGGCCAGGCATCCTACAATGAGCAGTTCTTC
cdr3_aa: CASSHRGQASYNEQFF

j_call: TRBJ2-5
d_call: TRBD2
v_call: TRBV28
clone_size: many
cdr3_nt: TGTGCCAGCAGTCGCCCCGGGAGGGCAGGGACCCAGTACTTC
cdr3_aa: CASSRPGRAGTQYF

j_call: TRBJ2-2
d_call: .
v_call: TRBV19
clone_size: .
cdr3_nt: TGTGCCAGTAGTCGCCGGGAACCTGGGGAACTGTTTTTT
cdr3_aa: CASSRREPGELFF

j_call: TRBJ2-1
d_call: .
v_call: TRBV27
clone_size: few
cdr3_nt: TGTGCCAGCAGACTAAATAGTTACAATGAGCAGTTCTTC
cdr3_aa: CASRLNSYNEQFF

j_call: TRBJ2-3
d_call: TRBD2
v_call: TRBV3-1
clone_size: .
cdr3_nt: TGTGCCAGCAGCCCCGGGATAGCGGGACCAGATACGCAGTATTTT
cdr3_aa: CASSPGIAGPDTQYF

j_call: TRBJ2-3
d_call: .
v_call: TRBV10-3
clone_size: many
cdr3_nt: TGTGCCATCAGAATAGGGTCAGATACGCAGTATTTT
cdr3_aa: CAIRIGSDTQYF

j_call: TRBJ1-5
d_call: .
v_call: TRBV20-1
clone_size: .
cdr3_nt: TGCAGTGCTAGAGTGGGCACACGCGGGGGCAATCAGCCCCAGCATTTT
cdr3_aa: CSARVGTRGGNQPQHF

j_call: TRBJ1-4
d_call: .
v_call: TRBV27
clone_size: few
cdr3_nt: TGTGCCAGCAGTGGTCGGGATGGTAATGAAGAACTGTTTTTT
cdr3_aa: CASSGRDGNEELFF